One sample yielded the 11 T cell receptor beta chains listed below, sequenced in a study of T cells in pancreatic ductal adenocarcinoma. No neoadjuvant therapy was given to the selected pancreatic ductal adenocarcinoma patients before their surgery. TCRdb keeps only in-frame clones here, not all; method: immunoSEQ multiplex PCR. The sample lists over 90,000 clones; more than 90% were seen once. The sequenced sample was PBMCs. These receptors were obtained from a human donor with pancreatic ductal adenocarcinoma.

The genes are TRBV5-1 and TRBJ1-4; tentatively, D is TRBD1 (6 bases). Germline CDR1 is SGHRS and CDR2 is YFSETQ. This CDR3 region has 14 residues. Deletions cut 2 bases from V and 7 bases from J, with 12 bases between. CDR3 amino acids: CASSFSGEGEKLFF. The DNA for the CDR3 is TGCGCCAGCAGCTTTTCAGGGGAGGGTGAAAAACTGTTTTTT.

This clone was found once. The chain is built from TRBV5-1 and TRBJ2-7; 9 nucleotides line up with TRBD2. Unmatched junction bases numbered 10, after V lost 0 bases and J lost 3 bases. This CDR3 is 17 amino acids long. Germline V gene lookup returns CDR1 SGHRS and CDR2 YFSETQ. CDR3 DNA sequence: TGCGCCAGCAGCTTGGTAGGTAGCGGGAGTGTTAACTACGAGCAGTACTTC. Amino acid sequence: CASSLVGSGSVNYEQYF.

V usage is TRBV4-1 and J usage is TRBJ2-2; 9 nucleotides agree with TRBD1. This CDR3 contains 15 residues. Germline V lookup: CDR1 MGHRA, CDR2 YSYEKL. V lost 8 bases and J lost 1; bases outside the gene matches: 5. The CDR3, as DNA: TGCGCCAGCCGGGACAGGGACTGGAACACCGGGGAGCTGTTTTTT. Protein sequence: CASRDRDWNTGELFF.

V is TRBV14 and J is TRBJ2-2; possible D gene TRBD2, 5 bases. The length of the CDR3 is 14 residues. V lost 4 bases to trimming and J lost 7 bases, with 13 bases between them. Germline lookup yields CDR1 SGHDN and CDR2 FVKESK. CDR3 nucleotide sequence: TGTGCCAGCAGCCTCATGACTAATATCGGGGAGCTGTTTTTT. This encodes CASSLMTNIGELFF.

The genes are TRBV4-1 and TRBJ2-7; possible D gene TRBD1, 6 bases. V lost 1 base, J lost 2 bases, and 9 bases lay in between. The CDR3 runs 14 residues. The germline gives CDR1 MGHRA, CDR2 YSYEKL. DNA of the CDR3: TGCGCCAGCAGCCAAGGGTACAGGGCCTACGAGCAGTACTTC. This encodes CASSQGYRAYEQYF.

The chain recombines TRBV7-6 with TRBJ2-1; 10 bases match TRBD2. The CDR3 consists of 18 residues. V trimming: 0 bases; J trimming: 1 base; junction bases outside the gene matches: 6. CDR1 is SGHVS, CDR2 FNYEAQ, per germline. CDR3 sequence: CASSLALLAGTSYNEQFF. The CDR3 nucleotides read TGTGCCAGCAGCTTAGCGCTACTAGCGGGAACGTCCTACAATGAGCAGTTCTTC. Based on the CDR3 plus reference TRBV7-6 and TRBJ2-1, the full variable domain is GAGVSQSPRYKVTKRGQDVALRCDPISGHVSLYWYRQALGQGPEFLTYFNYEAQQDKSGLPNDRFSAERPEGSISTLTIQRTEQRDSAMYRCASSLALLAGTSYNEQFFGPGTRLTVL.

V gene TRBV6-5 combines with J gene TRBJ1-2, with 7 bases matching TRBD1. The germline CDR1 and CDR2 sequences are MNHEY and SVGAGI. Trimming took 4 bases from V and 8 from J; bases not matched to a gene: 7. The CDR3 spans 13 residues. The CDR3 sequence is CASSSDRSIGYTF. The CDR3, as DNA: TGTGCCAGCAGTTCGGACAGGTCTATAGGCTACACCTTC.

CDR3 sequence: CASSPTWGLQETQYF. CDR3 bases: TGTGCCAGCAGTCCCACCTGGGGCTTACAAGAGACCCAGTACTTC. This chain connects TRBV27 to TRBJ2-5; D may be TRBD1 (5 bases). CDR3 length equals 15 residues. The germline V gene has CDR1 MNHEY and CDR2 SMNVEV (reference sequence). Trimming took 5 bases from V and 2 from J, leaving 15 bases between them.

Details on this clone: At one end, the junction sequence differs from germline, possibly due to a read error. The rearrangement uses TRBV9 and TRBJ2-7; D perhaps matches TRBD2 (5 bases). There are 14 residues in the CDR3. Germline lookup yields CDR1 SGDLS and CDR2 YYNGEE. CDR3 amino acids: CASSVGGVGAVLNF. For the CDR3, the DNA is TGTGCCAGCAGCGTAGGGGGTGTGGGAGCGGTCTTAAACTTC.

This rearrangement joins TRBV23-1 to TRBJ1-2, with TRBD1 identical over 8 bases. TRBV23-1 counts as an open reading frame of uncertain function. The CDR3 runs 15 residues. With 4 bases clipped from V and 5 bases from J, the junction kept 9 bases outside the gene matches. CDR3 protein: CASSRPGTGDYGYTF. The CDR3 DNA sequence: TGCGCCAGCAGTCGCCCCGGGACAGGAGATTATGGCTACACCTTC.

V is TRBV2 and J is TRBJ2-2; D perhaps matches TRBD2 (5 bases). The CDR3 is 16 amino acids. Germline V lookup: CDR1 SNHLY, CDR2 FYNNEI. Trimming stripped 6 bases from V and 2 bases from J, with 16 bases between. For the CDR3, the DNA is TGTGCCAGCAGGGCGCTCCGGGATTTCAACACCGGGGAGCTGTTTTTT. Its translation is CASRALRDFNTGELFF.